One and the same sample provided the 28 T cell receptor beta chains below, sequenced in a study of blood T cell repertoires in COVID-19. Profiled with immunoSEQ multiplex PCR; TCRdb holds only in-frame clones, not every one. The repertoire consists of around 250,000 clones, with around 88% occurring once and the leading ten covering more than 9%. The source material was peripheral blood. The receptors here all came from a man of 80 years or more with acute or convalescent COVID-19.

This clone came up a few times. The V call is TRBV12-3 or TRBV12-4, the J call TRBJ1-2; possibly TRBD1 for D (6 bases). The ends were cut back, 1 base at V and 7 bases at J, with 10 bases in the middle. The CDR3 is 13 amino acids. In DNA form, the CDR3 reads TGTGCCAGCAGTTTAGTAGGACAGAGTGGCTACACCTTC. It codes for CASSLVGQSGYTF.

V is TRBV6-2 or TRBV6-3 and J is TRBJ1-3; no reliable D call. This CDR3 has 18 amino acids. CDR1 is MNHEY and CDR2 is SVGEGT in the germline V gene. V lost 0 bases and J lost 4, with 19 bases in between. The CDR3 region has the DNA TGTGCCAGCAGTTACTCGCCAGGAGGGAGTTGGAAAGGAAACACCATATATTTT. This gives the protein CASSYSPGGSWKGNTIYF.

With regard to this clone: Other nucleotide sequences from this sample produce the same CDR3. The genes are TRBV29-1 and TRBJ1-2, with 11 bases identical to TRBD1. Germline-derived CDR1 and CDR2 are SQVTM and ANQGSEA. The CDR3 consists of 14 residues. V was clipped by 4 bases and J by 5 bases; unmatched bases: 6. The CDR3 coding sequence is TGCAGCGTTGGGGGGACAGGGGGTCGTTATGGCTACACCTTC. Amino acid sequence: CSVGGTGGRYGYTF.

V is TRBV5-1 and J is TRBJ2-2; 9 bases map to TRBD1. CDR3 length equals 16 residues. V shed 4 bases and J 7 bases; nucleotides not matched to a gene: 11. CDR1 and CDR2 (germline): SGHRS, YFSETQ. As DNA, the CDR3 is TGCGCCAGCAGCCCCCGGGACAGGGTGAAAGGCGGGGAGCTGTTTTTT. Residues: CASSPRDRVKGGELFF.

The J gene is TRBJ2-3, the V gene TRBV11-2, with TRBD2 matching 9 bases. After removal of 3 bases from V and 4 bases from J, the junction contained 11 bases not matched to a gene. This CDR3 contains 17 residues. Germline V gene sequence: CDR1 SGHAT, CDR2 FQNNGV. In nucleotides, the CDR3 is TGTGCCAGCAGCTTCCCGAGTGGAGCGGGGGGCCCAGATACGCAGTATTTT. Amino acid sequence: CASSFPSGAGGPDTQYF.

This clone was detected a few times. The chain has TRBV5-6 and TRBJ1-5; D remains unclear. The V gene lost 0 bases and the J gene lost 6 bases, with 10 bases spanning the gap. In germline, CDR1 is SGHDT, CDR2 YYEEEE. This CDR3 region has 14 residues. As DNA, the CDR3 is TGTGCCAGCAGCTTGGTTGGCGGCGTTCAGCCCCAGCATTTT. It encodes CASSLVGGVQPQHF.

Here the CDR3 DNA reads TGTGCCTCGGGACAGGGGGGTAATCAGCCCCAGCATTTT. This translates into CASGQGGNQPQHF. The rearrangement joins TRBV10-3 to TRBJ1-5, with 11 bases lining up with TRBD1. The length of the CDR3 is 13 residues. Germline trimming cut 11 bases from V and 4 bases from J; bases unmatched to any gene: 4. Looked up from germline, CDR1 is ENHRY and CDR2 is SYGVKD.

V usage is TRBV25-1 and J usage is TRBJ1-1; 7 nucleotides agree with TRBD1. The CDR3 sequence is 15 residues long. Germline-derived CDR1 and CDR2 are MGHDK and SYGVNS. V shed 4 bases and J 2 bases; nucleotides not matched to a gene: 7. CDR3 DNA: TGTGCCAGCAGTGGGTTGGGACAGACAAACACTGAAGCTTTCTTT. This codes for CASSGLGQTNTEAFF.

V gene TRBV6-5 combines with J gene TRBJ1-1; D is undetermined. This CDR3 is 14 amino acids long. Looked up from germline, CDR1 is MNHEY and CDR2 is SVGAGI. Trimming left V 0 bases short and J 1 base short, with 6 bases between. CDR3 DNA sequence: TGTGCCAGCAGTTACTCGAGTTGGAACACTGAAGCTTTCTTT. It is translated as CASSYSSWNTEAFF.

The rearrangement links TRBV6-5 to TRBJ1-5, with D uncertain. V gave up 5 bases and J gave up 4 bases, with 9 bases separating them. The germline gives CDR1 MNHEY, CDR2 SVGAGI. The CDR3 has 13 residues. DNA for the CDR3: TGTGCCAGCAGTACGCAACAGAATCAGCCCCAGCATTTT. Amino acid sequence: CASSTQQNQPQHF.

The sample holds a few counts of this clone. The chain carries TRBV19 and TRBJ1-6; TRBD1 is a possible D gene (6 bases). From germline, CDR1 is LNHDA and CDR2 SQIVND (reference sequence). Trimming left V 3 bases short and J 9 bases short, with 12 bases between. The CDR3 covers 14 residues. DNA for the CDR3: TGTGCCAGTAGTATCAACCGAGGGGGTTCACCCCTCCACTTT. Its protein product is CASSINRGGSPLHF.

The rearrangement joins TRBV14 to TRBJ1-1; D not resolved. Trimming stripped 3 bases from V and 6 bases from J, with 14 bases between. Per germline, CDR1 SGHDN and CDR2 FVKESK. CDR3 length: 14 residues. CDR3 DNA: TGTGCCAGCAGCCATTCCCCGCAGGTCTCTGAAGCTTTCTTT. Encoded protein: CASSHSPQVSEAFF. The variable domain in full, with the rest retrieved from reference TRBV14 and TRBJ1-1, is EAGVTQFPSHSVIEKGQTVTLRCDPISGHDNLYWYRRVMGKEIKFLLHFVKESKQDESGMPNNRFLAERTGGTYSTLKVQPAELEDSGVYFCASSHSPQVSEAFFGQGTRLTVV.

This clone was detected only once. The CDR3 sequence is CASSIGGTPRTEAFF. The CDR3 region has the DNA TGTGCCAGTAGTATCGGGGGGACTCCCCGGACTGAAGCTTTCTTT. The J gene is TRBJ1-1, the V gene TRBV19, with D possibly being TRBD1 (5 bases). The germline gives CDR1 LNHDA, CDR2 SQIVND (reference sequence). The CDR3 contains 15 residues. V lost 3 bases to trimming and J lost 5 bases, with 16 bases between them. The variable domain in full, with the rest retrieved from reference TRBV19 and TRBJ1-1, is DGGITQSPKYLFRKEGQNVTLSCEQNLNHDAMYWYRQDPGQGLRLIYYSQIVNDFQKGDIAEGYSVSREKKESFPLTVTSAQKNPTAFYLCASSIGGTPRTEAFFGQGTRLTVV.

This clone was seen once. The chain combines TRBV12-3 or TRBV12-4 with TRBJ2-1; D might be TRBD1 (6 bases). CDR3 size: 12 residues. The germline V and J ends were trimmed by 7 bases and 6 bases, with 10 bases remaining between them. The CDR3: CASKQGLNEQFF. CDR3 in DNA: TGTGCCAGCAAACAGGGCCTCAATGAGCAGTTCTTC.

This chain links TRBV24-1 with TRBJ2-3, with a weak D call TRBD2 (8 bases). V lost 4 bases, J lost 2 bases, and 15 bases lay in between. The CDR3 loop spans 16 amino acids. Germline V gene lookup returns CDR1 KGHDR and CDR2 SFDVKD. CDR3 coding DNA: TGTGCCACCAGTGACCCCGGGAGGGGGCCCACAGATACGCAGTATTTT. Its protein product is CATSDPGRGPTDTQYF.

There are a few counts of this clone. The chain recombines TRBV7-9 with TRBJ1-2, with D perhaps matching TRBD1 (5 bases). Looked up from germline, CDR1 is SEHNR and CDR2 is FQNEAQ (reference sequence). Trimming removed 5 bases from V and 6 bases from J, with 13 bases in between. The CDR3 loop spans 13 amino acids. This CDR3 reads CASSRGGRDGYTF. DNA for the CDR3: TGTGCCAGCAGCCGTGGGGGGAGAGATGGCTACACCTTC. Full variable domain (outside the CDR3, taken from reference TRBV7-9 and TRBJ1-2): DTGVSQNPRHKITKRGQNVTFRCDPISEHNRLYWYRQTLGQGPEFLTYFQNEAQLEKSRLLSDRFSAERPKGSFSTLEIQRTEQGDSAMYLCASSRGGRDGYTFGSGTRLTVV.

The V gene is TRBV3-1 (or the pseudogene TRBV3-2), the J gene TRBJ1-2, with a tentative D call TRBD1 (5 bases). Between the trimmed V and J ends, which lost 4 bases and 3 bases, there was a span of 18 bases. Germline-derived CDR1 and CDR2 are LGHDT and YNNKEL (reference sequence). CDR3 size: 16 residues. As DNA, the CDR3 is TGTGCCAGCAGCCCTCAGGACACCTTCCGAGACTATGGCTACACCTTC. This codes for CASSPQDTFRDYGYTF.

The CDR3 nucleotides read TGTGCCACCAGTGATTTTGGCAACTATGGCTACACCTTC. Translated, it gives CATSDFGNYGYTF. The genes are TRBV24-1 and TRBJ1-2; D remains unclear. Germline V CDR1 and CDR2: KGHDR, SFDVKD. The CDR3 extends over 13 amino acids. The V gene lost 1 base and the J gene lost 2 bases, with 4 bases spanning the gap.

J is TRBJ1-5 and V is TRBV5-1; a possible D gene is TRBD1 (5 bases). The length of the CDR3 is 14 residues. The germline CDR1 and CDR2 sequences are SGHRS and YFSETQ. V was pared by 1 base and J by 3 bases, with 8 bases between. CDR3 in DNA: TGCGCCAGCAGCTTGTTAGGGGACAATCAGCCCCAGCATTTT. This translates into CASSLLGDNQPQHF.

This chain links TRBV11-3 with TRBJ2-2; TRBD1 might be the D (6 bases). The V end lost 7 bases, the J end lost 9 bases, and 12 bases lay between the germline ends. CDR3 length: 12 amino acids. From germline, CDR1 is SGHNT and CDR2 YENEEA. The CDR3 nucleotides read TGTGCCAGCAATCACAGGGCTTGGGAGCTGTTTTTT. Its translation is CASNHRAWELFF.

The chain joins TRBV15 to TRBJ1-6; D gene ambiguous. The CDR3 is made up of 12 amino acids. V lost 3 bases to trimming and J lost 13 bases, with 10 bases between them. Looked up from germline, CDR1 is LNHNV and CDR2 is YYDKDF (reference sequence). DNA of the CDR3: TGTGCCACCAGCAGGATTGAGGGTCCCCTCCACTTT. Its translation: CATSRIEGPLHF. Looking up the rest from reference TRBV15 and TRBJ1-6 gives the full variable domain: DAMVIQNPRYQVTQFGKPVTLSCSQTLNHNVMYWYQQKSSQAPKLLFHYYDKDFNNEADTPDNFQSRRPNTSFCFLDIRSPGLGDTAMYLCATSRIEGPLHFGNGTRLTVT.

The rearrangement uses TRBV15 and TRBJ1-1; D may be TRBD1 (6 bases). V was cut by 8 bases and J by 3 bases, with 13 bases left in between. The CDR3 runs 13 residues. Germline loops: CDR1 LNHNV, CDR2 YYDKDF (reference sequence). The CDR3 protein is CATSRTEDTEAFF. The CDR3 DNA is TGTGCCACCTCGAGGACAGAGGACACTGAAGCTTTCTTT.

The chain joins TRBV6-1 to TRBJ1-2; possibly TRBD1 for D (6 bases). CDR3 size: 12 residues. V gave up 3 bases and J gave up 4 bases, with 6 bases separating them. Germline assignment: CDR1 MNHNS and CDR2 SASEGT. The CDR3 coding sequence is TGTGCCAGCAGTGACAGGGGCTATGGCTACACCTTC. Amino acids: CASSDRGYGYTF.

The gene calls are TRBV28 and TRBJ2-1, with TRBD2 matching over 14 bases. After removal of 4 bases from V and 5 bases from J, the junction contained 4 bases not matched to a gene. CDR1 and CDR2 from the germline V gene are MDHEN and SYDVKM. CDR3 length: 16 amino acids. In DNA form, the CDR3 reads TGTGCCAGCAGTTCACCGACTAGCGGGGGGGACAATGAGCAGTTCTTC. This codes for CASSSPTSGGDNEQFF. The full variable domain, with the rest looked up from reference TRBV28 and TRBJ2-1, is DVKVTQSSRYLVKRTGEKVFLECVQDMDHENMFWYRQDPGLGLRLIYFSYDVKMKEKGDIPEGYSVSREKKERFSLILESASTNQTSMYLCASSSPTSGGDNEQFFGPGTRLTVL.

CDR3 amino acids: CATSDPRTGVDADTQYF. The CDR3 coding sequence is TGTGCCACCAGTGATCCCAGGACAGGGGTGGACGCAGATACGCAGTATTTT. The chain joins TRBV24-1 to TRBJ2-3, with TRBD1 identical over 9 bases. Germline V gives CDR1 KGHDR, CDR2 SFDVKD. The CDR3 has 17 amino acids. The trim removed 3 bases at V and 4 bases at J, leaving 10 bases unmatched.

This clone was detected only once. V and J are TRBV11-2 and TRBJ1-1; 8 bases are shared with TRBD1. V gave up 3 bases and J gave up 5 bases; unmatched junction bases: 5. Germline-derived CDR1 and CDR2 are SGHAT and FQNNGV. The CDR3 consists of 14 residues. CDR3 DNA: TGTGCCAGCAGCTTGACAGGGGCTCTAACTGAAGCTTTCTTT. Protein sequence: CASSLTGALTEAFF.

This chain links TRBV19 with TRBJ2-7, with 8 bases identical to TRBD1. Trimming took 1 base from V and 1 from J; bases not matched to a gene: 3. The length of the CDR3 is 15 residues. Germline V lookup: CDR1 LNHDA, CDR2 SQIVND (reference sequence). In DNA form, the CDR3 reads TGTGCCAGTAGTATAGTCGGACAGGGTTCCTACGAGCAGTACTTC. This encodes CASSIVGQGSYEQYF.

The CDR3 DNA is TGTGCCAGCAGTGCGGGACAGTTTGGCTACACCTTC. It codes for CASSAGQFGYTF. The rearrangement joins TRBV28 to TRBJ1-2; TRBD1 matches at 7 bases. CDR3 size: 12 residues. V shed 5 bases and J 7 bases; nucleotides not matched to a gene: 4. CDR1 is MDHEN and CDR2 is SYDVKM in the germline V gene.